Presented here are 24 T cell receptor beta chains from one specimen sequenced in a study of shared clonotypes between healthy human individuals. Clones were read by immunoSEQ multiplex PCR, and TCRdb kept only the in-frame ones, dropping some. The table has about 1.5 million clones, nearly 99% seen once; the top ten hold 0.4% to 0.45%. Sequencing input: naive CD4+ T cells sorted from blood. Subset noted: CD45RA+ positively selected. The receptors originated from a man aged 30 to 45 in good health.

The chain combines TRBV6-5 with TRBJ1-5; no clear D. Germline V CDR1 and CDR2: MNHEY, SVGAGI. The CDR3 totals 13 residues. V lost 2 bases to trimming and J lost 6 bases, with 8 bases between them. This CDR3 is CASSYLGSQPQHF. DNA of the CDR3: TGTGCCAGCAGTTACCTAGGGAGTCAGCCCCAGCATTTT.

The chain is built from TRBV5-6 and TRBJ2-3, with TRBD1 matching 8 bases. V shed 0 bases and J 4 bases; nucleotides not matched to a gene: 7. Germline assignment: CDR1 SGHDT and CDR2 YYEEEE. The CDR3 has 16 amino acids. The CDR3 nucleotides are TGTGCCAGCAGCTTGGACAGGGGGATAGACGCAGATACGCAGTATTTT. Translated: CASSLDRGIDADTQYF.

CDR3 loop: CATSRDVGEQFF. The DNA for the CDR3 is TGTGCCACCAGCAGAGATGTAGGTGAGCAGTTCTTC. This sequence joins TRBV15 and TRBJ2-1; D call uncertain. CDR1 and CDR2 from the germline V gene are LNHNV and YYDKDF (reference sequence). The CDR3 is made up of 12 amino acids. Trimming cost V 0 bases and J 9 bases, with 6 bases left between them.

The chain joins TRBV2 to TRBJ2-7, with TRBD1 matching 7 bases. The CDR3 extends over 14 amino acids. Germline lookup yields CDR1 SNHLY and CDR2 FYNNEI. V was pared by 6 bases and J by 6 bases, with 11 bases of the junction left unmatched. The CDR3 coding sequence is TGTGCCAGCAGCAGGCCAGGGGGTTGGGCCGAGCAGTACTTC. This gives the protein CASSRPGGWAEQYF. The full variable domain, rest sourced from reference TRBV2 and TRBJ2-7, is EPEVTQTPSHQVTQMGQEVILRCVPISNHLYFYWYRQILGQKVEFLVSFYNNEISEKSEIFDDQFSVERPDGSNFTLKIRSTKLEDSAMYFCASSRPGGWAEQYFGPGTRLTVT.

On this clone: Other DNA sequences in this specimen translate into the identical CDR3. This chain joins TRBV7-8 and TRBJ1-5; D gene uncertain. Germline assignment: CDR1 SGHVS and CDR2 FQNEAQ. CDR3 length: 14 amino acids. V was clipped by 0 bases and J by 0 bases, with 3 bases between them. The DNA for the CDR3 is TGTGCCAGCAGCTTAGCCGGTAGCAATCAGCCCCAGCATTTT. Amino acid sequence: CASSLAGSNQPQHF.

J is TRBJ1-2 and V is TRBV4-3; D may be TRBD1 (5 bases). V was cut by 6 bases and J by 2 bases, with 28 bases left in between. Germline V gives CDR1 LGHNA, CDR2 YSLEER. This CDR3 is 19 amino acids long. The chain's CDR3 is CASRSQSPGTGAFNYGYTF. DNA of the CDR3: TGCGCCAGCAGAAGTCAGAGTCCCGGGACTGGGGCCTTCAACTATGGCTACACCTTC.

This chain uses TRBV11-2 with TRBJ2-6, with D possibly matching TRBD2 (6 bases). V was shortened by 2 bases and J by 2 bases, with 16 bases between the two germline ends. This CDR3 contains 18 residues. Germline CDR1 SGHAT, CDR2 FQNNGV. The CDR3 region has the DNA TGTGCCAGCAGCTTACAGGCAGGGAGGCCGCCTGGGGCCAACGTCCTGACTTTC. It yields the protein CASSLQAGRPPGANVLTF.

Comments on this clone: One end of the junction does not line up with germline, which may come from a read error. At the DNA level, this CDR3 is encoded by other sequences in the same sample as well. The chain recombines TRBV20-1 with TRBJ2-3; D gene unclear. Germline lookup yields CDR1 DFQATT and CDR2 SNEGSKA (reference sequence). The CDR3 length is 11 residues. CDR3 region: CSANLADTQYF. The CDR3 DNA reads TGCAGCGCTAACCTAGCAGATACGCAGTATTTT.

The genes are TRBV10-1 and TRBJ2-7; 7 nucleotides line up with TRBD1. V was pared by 5 bases and J by 2 bases, with 6 bases of the junction left unmatched. The CDR3 consists of 14 residues. CDR1 is WNHNN and CDR2 is SYGVQD in the germline V gene (reference sequence). The CDR3 spells CASSPGGIPYEQYF. The CDR3 DNA follows: TGCGCCAGCAGTCCAGGGGGTATTCCCTACGAGCAGTACTTC.

V usage is TRBV11-2 and J usage is TRBJ1-1, with no clear D. Germline V CDR1 and CDR2: SGHAT, FQNNGV. This CDR3 spans 13 amino acids. Trimming left V 5 bases short and J 8 bases short, with 15 bases between. CDR3 region: CASSPPNGGEAFF. DNA for the CDR3: TGTGCCAGCAGCCCTCCGAACGGCGGAGAAGCTTTCTTT. Based on the CDR3 plus reference TRBV11-2 and TRBJ1-1, the full variable domain is EAGVAQSPRYKIIEKRQSVAFWCNPISGHATLYWYQQILGQGPKLLIQFQNNGVVDDSQLPKDRFSAERLKGVDSTLKIQPAKLEDSAVYLCASSPPNGGEAFFGQGTRLTVV.

The gene calls are TRBV30 and TRBJ2-7; possibly TRBD2 for D (6 bases). The CDR3 is 13 amino acids. Germline lookup yields CDR1 GTSNPN and CDR2 SVGIG (reference sequence). V gave up 5 bases and J gave up 0 bases, with 11 bases separating them. As DNA, the CDR3 is TGTGCCTGGGGGCGGGACCACTCCTACGAGCAGTACTTC. Encoded protein: CAWGRDHSYEQYF.

This chain links TRBV11-3 with TRBJ2-5; no clear D gene. This CDR3 is 13 amino acids long. Germline V gene data show CDR1 as SGHNT and CDR2 as YENEEA. V dropped 2 bases and J dropped 9 bases, with 13 bases sitting between them. CDR3 nucleotide sequence: TGTGCCAGCAGCTTAACGGCCCTGGGCTCCCAGTACTTC. Translated: CASSLTALGSQYF.

The chain joins TRBV5-4 to TRBJ1-1, with 10 bases aligning to TRBD1. CDR1 and CDR2 (germline): SGHNT, YYREEE (reference sequence). CDR3 length: 17 residues. V lost 0 bases, J lost 7 bases, and 12 bases stayed unmatched. The CDR3 loop reads CASSLGLGQGEMGEAFF. DNA for the CDR3: TGTGCCAGCAGCTTGGGATTAGGACAGGGGGAAATGGGTGAAGCTTTCTTT.

The rearrangement uses TRBV9 and TRBJ2-1; TRBD2 matches 7 bases. V lost 4 bases and J lost 8; bases outside the gene matches: 9. This CDR3 comprises 14 residues. Germline CDR1 SGDLS, CDR2 YYNGEE. The CDR3 loop reads CASSQFGGSYEQFF. The DNA for the CDR3 is TGTGCCAGCAGCCAGTTTGGCGGGAGCTATGAGCAGTTCTTC.

This rearrangement joins TRBV7-9 to TRBJ2-7; 8 bases align to TRBD2. The trim removed 4 bases at V and 1 base at J, leaving 3 bases unmatched. The CDR3 has 14 amino acids. CDR1 is SEHNR and CDR2 is FQNEAQ in the germline V gene (reference sequence). The CDR3 nucleotides are TGTGCCAGCAGCTCCCAGCGGGAGTCCTACGAGCAGTACTTC. As protein: CASSSQRESYEQYF.

The J gene is TRBJ1-2, the V gene TRBV10-3; D remains ambiguous. CDR3 length equals 16 residues. Trimming cost V 2 bases and J 2 bases, with 15 bases left between them. Germline loops: CDR1 ENHRY, CDR2 SYGVKD. The CDR3 DNA sequence: TGTGCCATCAGTGAGGCAGCGGTGGCCCCGAACTATGGCTACACCTTC. This translates into CAISEAAVAPNYGYTF.

Regarding this clone: Other DNA variants within this sample encode the same CDR3. The CDR3 protein is CASSRDYEQYF. CDR3 nucleotide sequence: TGTGCCAGCAGCCGGGACTACGAGCAGTACTTC. The J gene is TRBJ2-7, the V gene TRBV7-9; D is possibly TRBD2 (5 bases). V was trimmed by 5 bases and J by 3 bases, leaving 5 bases between them. The CDR3 is 11 amino acids. Germline V gene lookup returns CDR1 SEHNR and CDR2 FQNEAQ (reference sequence).

The genes are TRBV5-4 and TRBJ2-4, with 8 nucleotides matching TRBD2. CDR3 length: 14 residues. With V trimmed by 4 bases and J by 5 bases, 5 bases remained unmatched. Per germline, CDR1 SGHNT and CDR2 YYREEE (reference sequence). The CDR3 reads CASSREGGQNIQYF. As DNA, the CDR3 is TGTGCCAGCAGCCGGGAGGGAGGACAAAACATTCAGTACTTC. The variable domain in full, with the rest retrieved from reference TRBV5-4 and TRBJ2-4, is ETGVTQSPTHLIKTRGQQVTLRCSSQSGHNTVSWYQQALGQGPQFIFQYYREEENGRGNFPPRFSGLQFPNYSSELNVNALELDDSALYLCASSREGGQNIQYFGAGTRLSVL.

This clone was observed a single time. The gene calls are TRBV18 and TRBJ1-3; D is possibly TRBD1 (5 bases). The germline V gene encodes CDR1 KGHSH and CDR2 LQKENI. The CDR3 runs to 14 residues. Trimming shortened V by 2 bases and J by 4 bases, and 9 bases separated the two germline ends. For the CDR3, the DNA is TGTGCCAGCTCACCAGGGGGACCGGGAAACACCATATATTTT. Protein: CASSPGGPGNTIYF.

This chain joins TRBV5-4 and TRBJ2-1, with TRBD2 as a possible D gene (5 bases). The CDR3 runs to 13 residues. V was pared by 3 bases and J by 3 bases, with 7 bases between. From germline, CDR1 is SGHNT and CDR2 YYREEE (reference sequence). CDR3 in amino acids: CASSYTSYNEQFF. The CDR3 DNA sequence: TGTGCCAGCAGCTACACTAGCTACAATGAGCAGTTCTTC.

The rearrangement links TRBV4-1 to TRBJ2-1; 11 bases map to TRBD2. The CDR3 consists of 16 residues. Germline V gene data show CDR1 as MGHRA and CDR2 as YSYEKL. Unmatched junction bases numbered 7, after V lost 3 bases and J lost 6 bases. In DNA form, the CDR3 reads TGCGCCAGCAGCCACCTGACTAGCGGGATGGTCAATGAGCAGTTCTTC. This gives the protein CASSHLTSGMVNEQFF.

This sequence joins TRBV28 and TRBJ2-7; the match to TRBD1 covers 12 bases. Germline-derived CDR1 and CDR2 are MDHEN and SYDVKM. The CDR3 consists of 17 residues. V shed 6 bases, J shed 7 bases, and the junction held 16 bases outside the gene matches. CDR3 sequence reads: CASRDGFRDRGRVEQYF. In DNA, the CDR3 is TGTGCCAGCAGAGATGGGTTCCGGGACAGGGGGCGAGTGGAGCAGTACTTC. Together with reference TRBV28 and TRBJ2-7, the CDR3 gives the full variable domain: DVKVTQSSRYLVKRTGEKVFLECVQDMDHENMFWYRQDPGLGLRLIYFSYDVKMKEKGDIPEGYSVSREKKERFSLILESASTNQTSMYLCASRDGFRDRGRVEQYFGPGTRLTVT.

V usage is TRBV11-3 and J usage is TRBJ1-1; D possibly corresponds to TRBD1 (5 bases). Germline V gene data show CDR1 as SGHNT and CDR2 as YENEEA. V was clipped by 5 bases and J by 1 base, with 14 bases between them. This CDR3 spans 15 amino acids. CDR3 in DNA: TGTGCCAGCAGCCCAGGGCACCAGCAGAACACTGAAGCTTTCTTT. Translation: CASSPGHQQNTEAFF.

V is TRBV6-6 and J is TRBJ2-7; possible D gene TRBD1, 6 bases. CDR3 length: 14 residues. With 2 bases removed from V and 2 bases from J, the gap between germline ends came to 10 bases. Germline V gives CDR1 MNHNY, CDR2 SVGAGI (reference sequence). CDR3 loop: CASSYGTPAYEQYF. In nucleotides, the CDR3 is TGTGCCAGCAGTTACGGGACACCGGCCTACGAGCAGTACTTC.